This TCR beta chain originates from a study of T cell responses to AZD1222 COVID-19 vaccine. With V trimmed by 4 bases and J by 4 bases, 15 bases remained unmatched. The CDR3 contains 17 residues. CDR1 and CDR2 from the germline V gene are SGDLS and YYNGEE. Investigators merged groups given second doses at roughly 4 or roughly 12 weeks. Sequencing was performed with immunoSEQ multiplex PCR; in TCRdb, only in-frame clones are kept and a portion is missing. The sample contains roughly 99,000 clones, just over 90% of which appear only once. The V call is TRBV9, the J call TRBJ2-7; 9 bases match TRBD1. This TCR was sampled from an adult who received the AZD1222 COVID-19 vaccine. Sequencing used peripheral blood, obtained 28 days after the second AZD1222 dose. The CDR3 here is CASSPGQGAPSFYEQYF. CDR3 bases: TGTGCCAGCAGCCCGGGACAGGGTGCCCCTTCGTTTTACGAGCAGTACTTC.